This is a list of T cell receptor beta chains from one sample in a study of immune evolution from preneoplasia to lung adenocarcinoma. This table comes from immunoSEQ multiplex PCR, and its TCRdb copy is limited to in-frame clones, with some not included. There are approximately 11,000 clones in the sample; under 80% occur only once, and 3% to 5% lies in the top ten. Source material: FFPE minimally invasive lung adenocarcinoma tissue. These receptors were collected from a person aged 60-80 years with lung adenocarcinoma. CDR3s include the opening cysteine and the closing phenylalanine or tryptophan. D genes are given only for firm matches. Clone size is stated in some rows and not others, as once, few, many or a class when expanded.

V	D	size	J	CDR3	DNA
TRBV27	NA	NA	TRBJ2-3	CASSSLGVDTQYF	TGTGCCAGCAGTTCCCTCGGGGTAGATACGCAGTATTTT
TRBV11-2	NA	medium-sized	TRBJ2-7	CASSFLGSEQYF	TGTGCCAGCAGCTTCCTAGGTAGCGAGCAGTACTTC
TRBV11-3	TRBD1	NA	TRBJ2-5	CASSPDRGGETQYF	TGTGCCAGCAGCCCGGACAGGGGTGGCGAGACCCAGTACTTC
TRBV7-8	NA	NA	TRBJ1-4	CASSLALRDLLRATNEKLFF	TGTGCCAGCAGCTTAGCGCTCCGGGACCTCTTGCGAGCAACTAATGAAAAACTGTTTTTT
TRBV5-1	TRBD1	NA	TRBJ2-7	CASSSLGTGDGEQYF	TGCGCCAGCAGCTCTCTTGGGACAGGGGATGGCGAGCAGTACTTC
TRBV9	TRBD1	once	TRBJ2-2	CASSVAGGGGELFF	TGTGCCAGCAGCGTAGCAGGGGGCGGCGGGGAGCTGTTTTTT
TRBV21-1	NA	NA	TRBJ2-7	CASRVLTRSPSEQYF	TGTGCCAGCCGAGTTCTCACCCGCTCCCCTTCCGAGCAGTACTTC
TRBV7-9	NA	NA	TRBJ2-7	CASTGGHEQYF	TGTGCCAGCACCGGGGGTCACGAGCAGTACTTC
TRBV5-6	TRBD1	NA	TRBJ2-2	CASSLEKGAGANTGELFF	TGTGCCAGCAGCTTGGAAAAGGGGGCAGGAGCGAACACCGGGGAGCTGTTTTTT
TRBV6-1	NA	NA	TRBJ2-2	CASSAGPDTGELFF	TGTGCCAGCAGCGCGGGACCGGACACCGGGGAGCTGTTTTTT
TRBV7-9	NA	NA	TRBJ1-4	CASSLGAGSEKLFF	TGTGCCAGCAGCTTAGGGGCAGGTAGTGAAAAACTGTTTTTT
TRBV30	TRBD2	NA	TRBJ2-1	CAWSPIAGGYYNEQFF	TGTGCCTGGAGCCCAATTGCGGGAGGATACTACAATGAGCAGTTCTTC
TRBV5-1	NA	NA	TRBJ1-2	CASSLEQGGYGYTF	TGCGCCAGCAGCTTGGAACAGGGTGGCTATGGCTACACCTTC
TRBV19	TRBD2	NA	TRBJ2-7	CASSTKRGPPYEQYF	TGTGCCAGTAGTACTAAGCGGGGGCCGCCTTACGAGCAGTACTTC
TRBV28	TRBD1	NA	TRBJ1-5	CASSKDRGHQPQHF	TGTGCCAGCAGTAAGGACAGGGGGCATCAGCCCCAGCATTTT
TRBV7-9	NA	NA	TRBJ2-1	CASSGPWTDQYTPNEQFF	TGTGCCAGCAGCGGACCGTGGACGGACCAATACACACCCAATGAGCAGTTCTTC
TRBV5-6	TRBD1	once	TRBJ1-5	CASSPDRGNSNQPQHF	TGTGCCAGCAGCCCCGACAGGGGGAATAGCAATCAGCCCCAGCATTTT
TRBV28	NA	NA	TRBJ2-7	CASSHRRVLYF	TGTGCCAGCAGCCACCGACGGGTTCTGTACTTC
TRBV6-4	TRBD2	NA	TRBJ2-1	CASSEGTSGGNEQFF	TGTGCCAGCAGTGAAGGGACTAGCGGGGGCAATGAGCAGTTCTTC
TRBV2	TRBD2	NA	TRBJ2-1	CASSDPPGLGDNEQFF	TGTGCCAGCAGTGATCCCCCGGGACTAGGGGACAATGAGCAGTTCTTC
TRBV30	TRBD1	NA	TRBJ1-5	CAWSWTGYNQPQHF	TGTGCCTGGAGTTGGACAGGGTACAATCAGCCCCAGCATTTT
TRBV18	NA	NA	TRBJ1-1	CASSRGRGMNTEAFF	TGTGCCAGCTCACGCGGACGAGGGATGAACACTGAAGCTTTCTTT
TRBV21-1	NA	NA	TRBJ2-3	CASSKGLYRGTDTQYF	TGTGCCAGCAGCAAAGGGCTATACAGGGGGACAGATACGCAGTATTTT
TRBV28	NA	NA	TRBJ1-3	CASSGAGTGNTIYF	TGTGCCAGCAGTGGGGCCGGGACTGGAAACACCATATATTTT
TRBV7-9	NA	NA	TRBJ2-6	CASSSTSGANVLTF	TGTGCCAGCAGCTCAACCTCTGGGGCCAACGTCCTGACTTTC
TRBV12-5	NA	NA	TRBJ2-5	CASGLLETQYF	TGTGCTAGTGGTTTATTGGAGACCCAGTACTTC